Shown below are 10 T cell receptor beta chains from a single sample sequenced in a study of cytomegalovirus exposure and HLA in healthy donors. The PCR contained 60 Vbeta and 13 Jbeta primers. Profiled with immunoSEQ multiplex PCR; TCRdb holds only in-frame clones, not every one. Of about 140,000 clones listed, approximately 79% are singletons. Source material: PBMCs. These receptors all stem from a young man in good health and CMV-seronegative.

The chain joins TRBV6-5 to TRBJ1-6; D ambiguous. Per germline, CDR1 MNHEY and CDR2 SVGAGI. The CDR3 extends over 13 amino acids. V lost 7 bases and J lost 7, with 11 bases in between. CDR3 sequence reads: CASTPSQNSPLHF. The DNA of the CDR3 is TGTGCCAGCACCCCATCCCAGAATTCACCCCTCCACTTT.

There are a few counts of this clone. V is TRBV5-1 and J is TRBJ1-2; possible D gene TRBD1, 5 bases. Trimming removed 3 bases from V and 2 bases from J, with 14 bases in between. Germline loops: CDR1 SGHRS, CDR2 YFSETQ. This CDR3 has 15 amino acids. CDR3 sequence reads: CASSYGGAENYGYTF. CDR3 in DNA: TGCGCCAGCAGCTACGGAGGGGCCGAGAACTATGGCTACACCTTC.

The chain recombines TRBV14 with TRBJ2-1; D is ambiguous. Germline V gives CDR1 SGHDN, CDR2 FVKESK. The length of the CDR3 is 20 residues. V lost 1 base to trimming and J lost 0 bases, with 22 bases between them. CDR3 sequence (DNA): TGTGCCAGCAGCCAAGGATATCGAGACTCCGCTCCGAGCTCCTACAATGAGCAGTTCTTC. Encoded protein: CASSQGYRDSAPSSYNEQFF.

J is TRBJ2-5 and V is TRBV4-3; the match to TRBD1 covers 8 bases. The end of the DNA aligns better with TRBJ2-7, so the J call may be wrong. The CDR3 has 14 residues. Germline CDR1 is LGHNA and CDR2 is YSLEER. The CDR3 DNA reads TGCGCCAGCAGCCTCAGGACAGGGAGGTACGAGCAGTACTTC. As protein: CASSLRTGRYEQYF.

As DNA, the CDR3 is TGTGCCAGCAGCCAAACAGGGAATCAGCCCCAGCATTTT. It specifies CASSQTGNQPQHF. The chain uses TRBV14 and TRBJ1-5; D possibly corresponds to TRBD1 (6 bases). Per germline, CDR1 SGHDN and CDR2 FVKESK. The CDR3 has 13 residues. The germline V and J ends were trimmed by 2 bases and 4 bases, with 6 bases remaining between them.

The chain employs TRBV29-1 and TRBJ1-4; perhaps TRBD1 as D (6 bases). Trimming pared 4 bases from V and 2 bases from J, leaving 11 bases between. The germline gives CDR1 SQVTM, CDR2 ANQGSEA. The CDR3 has 14 amino acids. The CDR3 sequence is CSVATGLTNEKLFF. The DNA of the CDR3 is TGCAGCGTTGCGACAGGTCTGACTAATGAAAAACTGTTTTTT.

This chain connects TRBV12-5 to TRBJ1-5, with D possibly being TRBD1 (5 bases). Germline V gene sequence: CDR1 LGHNT, CDR2 FRNRAP. This CDR3 is 17 amino acids long. V lost 0 bases and J 0 bases, leaving 12 bases between the germline ends. The CDR3 nucleotides read TGTGCTAGTGGTTTGGTCAGCGGGGCAGGTAGCAATCAGCCCCAGCATTTT. It is translated as CASGLVSGAGSNQPQHF. The variable domain in full, with the rest retrieved from reference TRBV12-5 and TRBJ1-5, is DARVTQTPRHKVTEMGQEVTMRCQPILGHNTVFWYRQTMMQGLELLAYFRNRAPLDDSGMPKDRFSAEMPDATLATLKIQPSEPRDSAVYFCASGLVSGAGSNQPQHFGDGTRLSIL.

This chain uses TRBV5-1 with TRBJ1-6; D not resolved. Trimming removed 1 base from V and 5 bases from J, with 16 bases in between. This CDR3 is built from 17 residues. CDR1 is SGHRS and CDR2 is YFSETQ in the germline V gene. The CDR3 DNA reads as TGCGCCAGCAGCTTGCAAGCACTGGGGAGCGATAATTCACCCCTCCACTTT. Translation: CASSLQALGSDNSPLHF.

The CDR3, as DNA: TGTGCCAGCAGCCCCGGGACAGGGTCCTACGAGCAGTACTTC. Its translation is CASSPGTGSYEQYF. This rearrangement joins TRBV4-2 to TRBJ2-7; 9 nucleotides match TRBD1. The CDR3 contains 14 residues. With V trimmed by 4 bases and J by 1 base, 2 bases remained unmatched. The germline V gene encodes CDR1 LGHNA and CDR2 YNFKEQ.

In this sample, this clone turned up once. The chain employs TRBV29-1 and TRBJ1-1; D uncertain. Germline V gene sequence: CDR1 SQVTM, CDR2 ANQGSEA. The length of the CDR3 is 13 residues. With 3 bases removed from V and 4 bases from J, the gap between germline ends came to 12 bases. The CDR3 DNA reads as TGCAGCGTTGACCGTGCAGGAGGCACTGAAGCTTTCTTT. As protein: CSVDRAGGTEAFF.